The 24 T cell receptor beta chains in this list originate from one sample, sequenced in a study of monozygotic twins with inflammatory bowel disease. Reanalyzing the 5' RACE reads, TCRdb keeps one entry per CDR3 protein, without DNA. The sample totals approximately 150,000 distinct CDR3 sequences. Material: blood. The receptors shown here come from a human donor with ulcerative colitis or Crohn's disease, or a healthy co-twin of an affected twin (not recorded which).

J is TRBJ2-1 and V is TRBV2; the D call of TRBD1 rests on TCRdb alone, since no DNA is present to check it. The CDR3 consists of 13 residues. CDR1 and CDR2 from the germline V gene are SNHLY and FYNNEI. The CDR3 spells CASAGTIFYEQFF.

This chain connects TRBV9 to TRBJ2-1; the TRBD1 assignment by TCRdb is unverifiable without DNA. This CDR3 is 15 amino acids long. Germline assignment: CDR1 SGDLS and CDR2 YYNGEE. The CDR3 loop reads CASSVDSFSYNEQFF.

CDR3 amino acids: CAISEGGQGGQPQHF. The chain is built from TRBV10-3 and TRBJ1-5; TCRdb lists TRBD1, though no DNA is available to test this call. The germline V gene encodes CDR1 ENHRY and CDR2 SYGVKD. This CDR3 is built from 15 residues.

The V call is TRBV5-1, the J call TRBJ2-7; TCRdb proposes TRBD1, but this gene call is untestable without DNA. There are 14 residues in the CDR3. Germline-derived CDR1 and CDR2 are SGHRS and YFSETQ. CDR3 residues: CASSLGDTPYEQYF.

The chain has TRBV15 and TRBJ1-2. The CDR3 consists of 14 residues. CDR1 and CDR2 (germline): LNHNV, YYDKDF (reference sequence). CDR3: CATSRDLADGGYTF.

This chain joins TRBV12-3 or TRBV12-4 and TRBJ2-2; TCRdb names TRBD1, which stays unverified in the absence of DNA. The CDR3 sequence is 18 residues long. The CDR3 sequence is CASRVAGGLFRLSGELFF.

The J gene is TRBJ2-5, the V gene TRBV5-1; TCRdb's D gene call, TRBD2, goes unchecked for lack of DNA. CDR1 is SGHRS and CDR2 is YFSETQ in the germline V gene. The CDR3 is 14 residues long. The CDR3 is CASSSIAGEETQYF.

CDR3 residues: CASSSWTALTYEQYF. The chain employs TRBV5-6 and TRBJ2-7; TCRdb picks TRBD1, but there is no DNA to check that call. The CDR3 is 15 residues long. Germline assignment: CDR1 SGHDT and CDR2 YYEEEE. Full variable domain (outside the CDR3, taken from reference TRBV5-6 and TRBJ2-7): DAGVTQSPTHLIKTRGQQVTLRCSPKSGHDTVSWYQQALGQGPQFIFQYYEEEERQRGNFPDRFSGHQFPNYSSELNVNALLLGDSALYLCASSSWTALTYEQYFGPGTRLTVT.

The rearrangement uses TRBV20-1 and TRBJ2-7; the TCRdb D gene call, TRBD2, has no DNA to confirm it. This CDR3 contains 15 residues. Germline CDR1 reads DFQATT; CDR2 reads SNEGSKA (reference sequence). This CDR3 reads CSAMASRSIRNEQYF.

CDR3 loop: CASIPQVQAFF. This rearrangement joins TRBV2 to TRBJ1-1; TCRdb gives TRBD1 as the D gene, but with no DNA this cannot be confirmed. The CDR3 is 11 amino acids. The germline CDR1 and CDR2 sequences are SNHLY and FYNNEI. The variable domain in full, with the rest retrieved from reference TRBV2 and TRBJ1-1, is EPEVTQTPSHQVTQMGQEVILRCVPISNHLYFYWYRQILGQKVEFLVSFYNNEISEKSEIFDDQFSVERPDGSNFTLKIRSTKLEDSAMYFCASIPQVQAFFGQGTRLTVV.

V and J are TRBV5-1 and TRBJ1-2. The CDR3 totals 13 residues. Germline lookup yields CDR1 SGHRS and CDR2 YFSETQ. CDR3 protein: CASSLQLNYGYTF.

The chain links TRBV7-2 to TRBJ2-7; TCRdb gives TRBD1 as the D gene, but with no DNA this cannot be confirmed. The CDR3 loop spans 12 amino acids. In germline, CDR1 is SGHTA, CDR2 FQGNSA. CDR3 sequence reads: CASSFRPYEQYF. Drawing the rest from reference TRBV7-2 and TRBJ2-7, the complete variable domain is GAGVSQSPSNKVTEKGKDVELRCDPISGHTALYWYRQSLGQGLEFLIYFQGNSAPDKSGLPSDRFSAERTGGSVSTLTIQRTQQEDSAVYLCASSFRPYEQYFGPGTRLTVT.

The chain has TRBV28 and TRBJ2-4; the TCRdb call, TRBD2, lacks DNA for checking. This CDR3 contains 13 residues. CDR1 and CDR2 (germline): MDHEN, SYDVKM. The CDR3 sequence: CATRVPVWDIQYF.

This chain joins TRBV5-8 and TRBJ1-4; TCRdb selects TRBD1, and the lack of DNA leaves this call unchecked. CDR1 and CDR2 (germline): SGHTS, YDEGEE. CDR3 length equals 16 residues. The CDR3 loop is CASSHYRVTGDEKLFF.

The chain is built from TRBV7-2 and TRBJ2-5. CDR1 is SGHTA, CDR2 FQGNSA, per germline. The CDR3 contains 12 residues. CDR3 amino acids: CASSARRETQYF. Full variable domain (outside the CDR3, taken from reference TRBV7-2 and TRBJ2-5): GAGVSQSPSNKVTEKGKDVELRCDPISGHTALYWYRQSLGQGLEFLIYFQGNSAPDKSGLPSDRFSAERTGGSVSTLTIQRTQQEDSAVYLCASSARRETQYFGPGTRLLVL.

V and J are TRBV4-3 and TRBJ2-1; TCRdb calls TRBD2, which cannot be checked without DNA. The CDR3 spans 14 residues. Germline assignment: CDR1 LGHNA and CDR2 YSLEER. Here the CDR3 reads CASSQESGGGPRFF.

CDR3 in amino acids: CASSPSWAGVDTQYF. The chain is built from TRBV7-2 and TRBJ2-3; TCRdb's D call, TRBD1, is unchecked because there is no DNA. Germline CDR1 reads SGHTA; CDR2 reads FQGNSA. The CDR3 runs to 15 residues.

The CDR3 region is CSARGQADHFSYEQYF. The rearrangement links TRBV20-1 to TRBJ2-7; no DNA is available, so the TRBD1 call from TCRdb remains unchecked. Germline assignment: CDR1 DFQATT and CDR2 SNEGSKA (reference sequence). The CDR3 spans 16 residues.

This chain links TRBV20-1 with TRBJ2-1; absent DNA, TCRdb's TRBD2 call cannot be checked. The CDR3 has 15 amino acids. The germline CDR1 and CDR2 sequences are DFQATT and SNEGSKA (reference sequence). CDR3 loop: CSASGEGLAGVEQFF.

The chain carries TRBV5-6 and TRBJ2-5. The CDR3 runs to 13 residues. Germline V lookup: CDR1 SGHDT, CDR2 YYEEEE. CDR3 residues: CASSHFRFETQYF.

The J gene is TRBJ2-7, the V gene TRBV4-2; absent DNA, TCRdb's TRBD1 call cannot be checked. The CDR3 runs 16 residues. Germline V lookup: CDR1 LGHNA, CDR2 YNFKEQ. Here the CDR3 reads CASSQDQGGSSYEQYF.

The CDR3 region is CASIRAGESGELFF. The chain couples TRBV28 to TRBJ2-2; the TCRdb call, TRBD1, lacks DNA for checking. CDR3 length equals 14 residues. CDR1 is MDHEN and CDR2 is SYDVKM in the germline V gene.

The rearrangement uses TRBV2 and TRBJ2-3; the TCRdb D gene call, TRBD2, has no DNA to confirm it. The CDR3 runs 13 residues. Germline-derived CDR1 and CDR2 are SNHLY and FYNNEI. CDR3 protein: CATAGLFTDTQYF.

The CDR3 here is CASSYPGSTDTQYF. The J gene is TRBJ2-3, the V gene TRBV6-6. From germline, CDR1 is MNHNY and CDR2 SVGAGI (reference sequence). The CDR3 loop spans 14 amino acids.